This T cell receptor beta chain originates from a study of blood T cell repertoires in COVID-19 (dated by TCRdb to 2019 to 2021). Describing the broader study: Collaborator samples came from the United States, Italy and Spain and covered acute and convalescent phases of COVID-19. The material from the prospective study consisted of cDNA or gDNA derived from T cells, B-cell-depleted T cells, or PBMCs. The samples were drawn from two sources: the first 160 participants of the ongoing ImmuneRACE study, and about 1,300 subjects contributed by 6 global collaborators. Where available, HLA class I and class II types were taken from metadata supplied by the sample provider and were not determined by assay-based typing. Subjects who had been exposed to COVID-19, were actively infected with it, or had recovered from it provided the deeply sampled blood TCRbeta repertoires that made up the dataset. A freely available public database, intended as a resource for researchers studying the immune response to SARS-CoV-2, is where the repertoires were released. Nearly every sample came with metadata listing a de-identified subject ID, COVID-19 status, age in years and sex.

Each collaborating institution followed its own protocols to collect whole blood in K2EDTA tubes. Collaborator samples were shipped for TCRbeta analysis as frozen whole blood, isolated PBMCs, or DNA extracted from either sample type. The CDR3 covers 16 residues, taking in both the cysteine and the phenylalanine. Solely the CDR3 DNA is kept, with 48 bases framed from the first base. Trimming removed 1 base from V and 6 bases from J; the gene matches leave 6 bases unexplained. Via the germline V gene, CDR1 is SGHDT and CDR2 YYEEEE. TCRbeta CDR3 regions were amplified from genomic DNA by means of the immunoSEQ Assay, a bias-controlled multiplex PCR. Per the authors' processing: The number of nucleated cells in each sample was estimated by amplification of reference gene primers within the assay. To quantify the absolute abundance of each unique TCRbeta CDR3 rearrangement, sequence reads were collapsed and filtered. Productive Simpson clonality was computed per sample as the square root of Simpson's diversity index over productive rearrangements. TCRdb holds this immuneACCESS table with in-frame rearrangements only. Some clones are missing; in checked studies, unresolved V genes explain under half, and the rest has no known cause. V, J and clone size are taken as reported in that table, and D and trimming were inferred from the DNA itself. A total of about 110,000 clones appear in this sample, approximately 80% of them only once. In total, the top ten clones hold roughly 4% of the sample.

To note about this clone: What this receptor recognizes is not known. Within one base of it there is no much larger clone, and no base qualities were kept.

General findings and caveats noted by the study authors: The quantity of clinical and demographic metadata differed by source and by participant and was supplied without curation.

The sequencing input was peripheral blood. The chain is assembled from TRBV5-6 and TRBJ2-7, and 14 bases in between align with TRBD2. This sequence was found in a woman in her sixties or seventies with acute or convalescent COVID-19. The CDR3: CASSLYGTSGSTEQYF. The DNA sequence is TGTGCCAGCAGCTTGTACGGGACTAGCGGGAGTACCGAGCAGTACTTC.